One and the same sample provided the 3 T cell receptor beta chains below, sequenced in a study of vaccination and CD4 T cells after COVID-19. The treatment denotes: 10-day PBMC culture with coronavirus spike peptide pools or control peptides (ViraFEST assay). The Oncomine TCR Beta short-read assay was applied to DNA of cultured CD4+ T cells. TCRdb processed the PCR reads anew with MiXCR; each CDR3 protein has one entry. This table has around 11,000 distinct CDR3 sequences, around a quarter appearing once. Their cognate antigens are unknown. The specimen was CD4+ T cells from blood, cultured in vitro, collected before SARS-CoV-2 vaccination. These receptors were collected from a human donor who received a COVID-19 vaccine.

This clonotype was detected only a few times. DNA of the CDR3: TGCAGTGCAGAGCCGGGGCAGGGGGCTCGAGAGACCCAGTACTTC. It yields the protein CSAEPGQGARETQYF. The rearrangement joins TRBV20-1 to TRBJ2-5, with 8 bases aligning to TRBD1. The ends lost 6 bases at V and 4 bases at J; junction bases unmatched: 13. This CDR3 comprises 15 residues. Germline V lookup: CDR1 DFQATT, CDR2 SNEGSKA (reference sequence).

V usage is TRBV7-6 and J usage is TRBJ2-5; no clear D gene. The CDR3 length is 12 residues. Looked up from germline, CDR1 is SGHVS and CDR2 is FNYEAQ. V lost 5 bases to trimming and J lost 0 bases, with 4 bases between them. The CDR3 spells CASSDHQETQYF. CDR3 in DNA: TGTGCCAGCAGCGATCACCAAGAGACCCAGTACTTC.

This clonotype has just a few counts. The rearrangement joins TRBV5-1 to TRBJ2-5, with D possibly called TRBD1 or TRBD2 (5 bases each). This CDR3 has 15 residues. The germline V and J ends were trimmed by 3 bases and 2 bases, with 14 bases remaining between them. CDR1 and CDR2 from the germline V gene are SGHRS and YFSETQ. The CDR3 DNA follows: TGCGCCAGCAGCTCCCTAGGGGACGGACAAGAGACCCAGTACTTC. It is translated as CASSSLGDGQETQYF.